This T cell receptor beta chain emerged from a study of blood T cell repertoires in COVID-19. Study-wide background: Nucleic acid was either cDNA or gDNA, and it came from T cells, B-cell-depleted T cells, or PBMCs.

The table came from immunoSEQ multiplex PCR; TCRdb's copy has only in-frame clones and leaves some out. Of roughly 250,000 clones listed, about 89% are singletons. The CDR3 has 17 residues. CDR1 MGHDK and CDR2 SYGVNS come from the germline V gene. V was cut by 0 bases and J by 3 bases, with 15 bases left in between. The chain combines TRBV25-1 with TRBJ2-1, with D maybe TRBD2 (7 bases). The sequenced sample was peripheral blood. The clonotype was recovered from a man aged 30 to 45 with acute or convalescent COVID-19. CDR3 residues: CASSEYSRGGVYNEQFF. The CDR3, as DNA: TGTGCCAGCAGTGAATATTCCCGAGGGGGGGTCTACAATGAGCAGTTCTTC.